This is a list of T cell receptor beta chains from one sample in a study of blood T cell repertoires in COVID-19. Produced via immunoSEQ multiplex PCR; TCRdb's table is partial and in-frame only. The sample has fewer than 95,000 clones, roughly 88% seen once. Sample: peripheral blood. Receptors originate from a man over 45 with active or convalescent COVID-19. Each CDR3 is given with its conserved first and last residue. Size tells how often a clone was seen (once, few, many) or the class of an expanded clone, and some rows leave it out.

cdr3_length: 15; v_call: TRBV6-1; clone_size: -; j_call: TRBJ1-5; cdr3_aa: CASSEASGGEQPQHF
cdr3_length: 13; v_call: TRBV29-1; clone_size: -; j_call: TRBJ2-3; cdr3_aa: CSVEGQGADTQYF
cdr3_length: 13; v_call: TRBV18; clone_size: -; j_call: TRBJ2-2; cdr3_aa: CASSPREGGELFF
cdr3_length: 14; v_call: TRBV30; clone_size: once; j_call: TRBJ1-2; cdr3_aa: CACLMLNSSYGYTF
cdr3_length: 14; v_call: TRBV5-1; clone_size: -; j_call: TRBJ1-2; cdr3_aa: CASSDSSGSHGYTF
cdr3_length: 14; v_call: TRBV9; clone_size: few; j_call: TRBJ1-3; cdr3_aa: CASSLGGSGNTIYF
cdr3_length: 18; v_call: TRBV12-5; clone_size: -; j_call: TRBJ2-7; cdr3_aa: CASGLAGTGGMPTYEQYF
cdr3_length: 15; v_call: TRBV15; clone_size: -; j_call: TRBJ2-5; cdr3_aa: CATSRGIRDQETQYF
cdr3_length: 13; v_call: TRBV5-8; clone_size: -; j_call: TRBJ1-2; cdr3_aa: CASSLTGLEGYTF
cdr3_length: 17; v_call: TRBV3-1/TRBV3-2; clone_size: -; j_call: TRBJ1-4; cdr3_aa: CASSQVFGGTTNEKLFF
cdr3_length: 16; v_call: TRBV6-5; clone_size: -; j_call: TRBJ2-1; cdr3_aa: CASSYSSGTNYNEQFF
cdr3_length: 17; v_call: TRBV5-1; clone_size: once; j_call: TRBJ2-3; cdr3_aa: CASSPDKSGGHFRTQYF
cdr3_length: 15; v_call: TRBV5-4; clone_size: -; j_call: TRBJ2-1; cdr3_aa: CASSLRSGSYNEQFF
cdr3_length: 12; v_call: TRBV3-1/TRBV3-2; clone_size: -; j_call: TRBJ2-7; cdr3_aa: CASGGVFAEQYF
cdr3_length: 13; v_call: TRBV29-1; clone_size: -; j_call: TRBJ1-4; cdr3_aa: CSARTPLGEKLFF
cdr3_length: 14; v_call: TRBV5-1; clone_size: -; j_call: TRBJ1-2; cdr3_aa: CASSLTGTNYGYTF
cdr3_length: 17; v_call: TRBV15; clone_size: -; j_call: TRBJ1-6; cdr3_aa: CATSREQGHPYNSPLHF
cdr3_length: 15; v_call: TRBV5-1; clone_size: -; j_call: TRBJ2-7; cdr3_aa: CASSLALAGASEQYF
cdr3_length: 16; v_call: TRBV28; clone_size: -; j_call: TRBJ1-6; cdr3_aa: CASSTYGQGEGFPLHF
cdr3_length: 14; v_call: TRBV30; clone_size: once; j_call: TRBJ1-1; cdr3_aa: CAWSVYREGTEAFF
cdr3_length: 14; v_call: TRBV5-1; clone_size: -; j_call: TRBJ2-3; cdr3_aa: CASSPLRESGTQYF
cdr3_length: 14; v_call: TRBV7-8; clone_size: once; j_call: TRBJ2-3; cdr3_aa: CASSLDRPTDTQYF
cdr3_length: 16; v_call: TRBV30; clone_size: -; j_call: TRBJ1-5; cdr3_aa: CAWSREWDRGNQPQHF
cdr3_length: 14; v_call: TRBV24-1; clone_size: -; j_call: TRBJ2-5; cdr3_aa: CATSAGGGRETQYF
cdr3_length: 17; v_call: TRBV7-2; clone_size: -; j_call: TRBJ2-5; cdr3_aa: CASSFRGVRGERETQYF
cdr3_length: 16; v_call: TRBV27; clone_size: -; j_call: TRBJ2-1; cdr3_aa: CASSPYLAGVTNEQFF
cdr3_length: 14; v_call: TRBV5-1; clone_size: once; j_call: TRBJ2-2; cdr3_aa: CASSLALETGELFF
cdr3_length: 16; v_call: TRBV9; clone_size: -; j_call: TRBJ2-6; cdr3_aa: CASRGAGITGANVLTF
cdr3_length: 15; v_call: TRBV19; clone_size: -; j_call: TRBJ2-2; cdr3_aa: CASRSGQGGAGELFF
cdr3_length: 14; v_call: TRBV2; clone_size: once; j_call: TRBJ2-7; cdr3_aa: CASSDMDYSYEQYF
cdr3_length: 12; v_call: TRBV28; clone_size: -; j_call: TRBJ1-5; cdr3_aa: CASSLSILPQHF
cdr3_length: 14; v_call: TRBV29-1; clone_size: -; j_call: TRBJ1-3; cdr3_aa: CSAVPDRAGNTIYF
cdr3_length: 12; v_call: TRBV15; clone_size: -; j_call: TRBJ1-1; cdr3_aa: CATSRRTGEAFF
cdr3_length: 14; v_call: TRBV7-2; clone_size: -; j_call: TRBJ1-2; cdr3_aa: CASSPDRGVIVYTF
cdr3_length: 17; v_call: TRBV11-2; clone_size: -; j_call: TRBJ2-1; cdr3_aa: CASSSTLAGIVGNEQFF
cdr3_length: 16; v_call: TRBV27; clone_size: -; j_call: TRBJ1-2; cdr3_aa: CASSFRDRETLRGYTF
cdr3_length: 12; v_call: TRBV10-3; clone_size: -; j_call: TRBJ2-5; cdr3_aa: CAISEPRETQYF
cdr3_length: 13; v_call: TRBV19; clone_size: -; j_call: TRBJ2-7; cdr3_aa: CASSIGPGYEQYF
cdr3_length: 17; v_call: TRBV5-1; clone_size: -; j_call: TRBJ2-2; cdr3_aa: CASSTGLAGGFTGELFF
cdr3_length: 13; v_call: TRBV28; clone_size: -; j_call: TRBJ1-4; cdr3_aa: CAIRDRAREKLFF
cdr3_length: 13; v_call: TRBV10-3; clone_size: once; j_call: TRBJ2-7; cdr3_aa: CAISAGQPYEQYF
cdr3_length: 16; v_call: TRBV19; clone_size: -; j_call: TRBJ2-5; cdr3_aa: CASSIGGQGGRETQYF
cdr3_length: 14; v_call: TRBV12-5; clone_size: -; j_call: TRBJ2-3; cdr3_aa: CASGLEGGSDTQYF
cdr3_length: 17; v_call: TRBV7-2; clone_size: -; j_call: TRBJ2-7; cdr3_aa: CASSLVLSQRGAYEQYF
cdr3_length: 17; v_call: TRBV24-1; clone_size: -; j_call: TRBJ1-3; cdr3_aa: CATSNPGQGILGNTIYF
cdr3_length: 15; v_call: TRBV10-1; clone_size: -; j_call: TRBJ1-6; cdr3_aa: CASSESRTENSPLHF
cdr3_length: 15; v_call: TRBV6-2/TRBV6-3; clone_size: -; j_call: TRBJ2-1; cdr3_aa: CASSSGTGTIHEQFF
cdr3_length: 16; v_call: TRBV19; clone_size: -; j_call: TRBJ2-1; cdr3_aa: CASSPVAGLKYNEQFF
cdr3_length: 13; v_call: TRBV27; clone_size: once; j_call: TRBJ1-2; cdr3_aa: CASSLGPSYGYTF
cdr3_length: 15; v_call: TRBV2; clone_size: -; j_call: TRBJ2-5; cdr3_aa: CASSDSGRLQETQYF
cdr3_length: 13; v_call: TRBV11-2; clone_size: once; j_call: TRBJ2-3; cdr3_aa: CASSRTWDKILYF
cdr3_length: 16; v_call: TRBV5-1; clone_size: -; j_call: TRBJ2-5; cdr3_aa: CASSLFPTGSQETQYF